This is a list of T cell receptor beta chains from one sample in a study of blood T cell repertoires in COVID-19. The method was immunoSEQ multiplex PCR; TCRdb's version includes in-frame clones alone and lacks a portion of them. The data show about 90,000 clones, 81% seen once. The specimen sequenced was peripheral blood. Receptor source: a human donor in a cohort sampled during active COVID-19. The CDR3 runs from the conserved cysteine through the conserved F or W. The D gene is left open where the match is weak. The listing skips clone size in some rows; elsewhere it reads once, few, many or a size class.

>TRBV10-3|TRBJ2-7|-|-
CAISERASENQGQYF
TGTGCCATCAGTGAGAGAGCTAGCGAAAATCAGGGGCAGTACTTC
>TRBV19|TRBJ1-4|-|-
CASSMLGAFFGEKLFF
TGTGCCAGTAGTATGTTAGGGGCCTTTTTCGGTGAAAAACTGTTTTTT
>TRBV7-9|TRBJ1-5|TRBD1|-
CASTTRRTGIDQPQHF
TGTGCCAGCACCACCCGTAGGACAGGGATCGATCAGCCCCAGCATTTT
>TRBV19|TRBJ1-1|-|few
CASSRQAWNTEAFF
TGTGCCAGTAGCCGACAGGCGTGGAACACTGAAGCTTTCTTT
>TRBV28|TRBJ2-1|TRBD2|-
CASMRTSTFEQFF
TGTGCCAGCATGAGGACTAGTACATTTGAGCAGTTCTTC
>TRBV4-3|TRBJ2-2|TRBD2|-
CASSRRLRGGPNGELFF
TGCGCCAGCAGCCGACGACTGCGGGGGGGGCCAAACGGGGAGCTGTTTTTT
>TRBV28|TRBJ1-1|-|-
CASSFGGHTEAFF
TGTGCCAGCAGTTTCGGCGGTCACACTGAAGCTTTCTTT
>TRBV12-3/TRBV12-4|TRBJ1-3|-|-
CASRAGSGNTIYF
TGTGCCAGCAGGGCAGGGTCTGGAAACACCATATATTTT
>TRBV5-1|TRBJ2-7|-|-
CASSFQVSSYEQYF
TGCGCCAGCAGCTTTCAGGTTAGCTCCTACGAGCAGTACTTC
>TRBV19|TRBJ1-2|TRBD1|-
CASSRDSYGYTF
TGTGCCAGTAGTAGGGACAGCTATGGCTACACCTTC
>TRBV5-3|TRBJ2-1|-|-
CARSLFRGEQFF
TGTGCCAGAAGCTTGTTTAGGGGTGAGCAGTTCTTC
>TRBV9|TRBJ1-2|TRBD1|-
CASSVQGQGDGYTF
TGTGCCAGCAGCGTACAAGGACAGGGCGATGGCTACACCTTC
>TRBV5-1|TRBJ2-1|TRBD2|-
CASSRSQRGGNEQFF
TGCGCCAGCAGCCGGAGCCAGCGGGGGGGCAATGAGCAGTTCTTC
>TRBV27|TRBJ2-5|TRBD2|-
CASSLGLAGPRETQYF
TGTGCCAGCAGTTTGGGACTAGCGGGTCCGCGGGAGACCCAGTACTTC
>TRBV7-2|TRBJ2-3|-|-
CASSPGVAPYTDTQYF
TGTGCCAGCAGCCCCGGGGTAGCGCCTTACACAGATACGCAGTATTTT
>TRBV7-2|TRBJ1-1|TRBD1|once
CASRRQGMSTEAFF
TGTGCCAGCAGGCGACAGGGTATGAGCACTGAAGCTTTCTTT
>TRBV7-2|TRBJ2-1|TRBD1|few
CASSPRGLGNNEQFF
TGTGCCAGCAGCCCGAGGGGGCTCGGGAACAATGAGCAGTTCTTC
>TRBV15|TRBJ2-5|TRBD1|-
CATSGGQQETQYF
TGTGCCACCAGCGGGGGACAGCAAGAGACCCAGTACTTC
>TRBV6-6|TRBJ1-1|TRBD1|few
CASSRRAGTGGGDTEAFF
TGTGCCAGCAGTCGAAGAGCGGGGACAGGGGGCGGTGACACTGAAGCTTTCTTT
>TRBV5-1|TRBJ2-7|TRBD2|few
CASSLGSLAGGEEQYF
TGCGCCAGCAGCTTGGGTTCCCTAGCGGGGGGGGAAGAGCAGTACTTC
>TRBV5-1|TRBJ2-7|TRBD1|-
CASSLTGDNEQYF
TGCGCCAGCAGCTTAACAGGGGACAACGAGCAGTACTTC
>TRBV5-4|TRBJ2-6|TRBD1|-
CASSLGTGGSGANVLTF
TGTGCCAGCAGCTTGGGAACAGGGGGCTCTGGGGCCAACGTCCTGACTTTC